The source of this T cell receptor beta chain is a study of blood T cell repertoires in COVID-19 (TCRdb year 2020). The study in broad terms: Samples covering the acute and convalescent phases of COVID-19 were provided by collaborators in the United States, Italy and Spain. The material from the prospective study consisted of cDNA or gDNA derived from T cells, B-cell-depleted T cells, or PBMCs. The dataset comprised deeply sampled blood TCRbeta repertoires from subjects exposed to, actively infected with, or recovered from COVID-19. The repertoires were made available in a free public database intended to serve as a resource for research on the immune response to SARS-CoV-2. The samples were drawn from the first 160 participants of the ongoing ImmuneRACE study and from some 1,300 subjects provided by 6 global collaborators. The sample metadata nearly always contained a de-identified subject ID, COVID-19 status, age in years and sex. HLA class I and class II types, where available, came from metadata supplied by the sample provider rather than from assay-based typing.

The immunoSEQ Assay, a bias-controlled multiplex PCR, was used to amplify TCRbeta CDR3 regions from genomic DNA. In the paper's pipeline: Nucleated cell counts per sample were estimated from amplification of reference gene primers within the assay. To quantify the absolute abundance of each unique TCRbeta CDR3 rearrangement, sequence reads were collapsed and filtered. For each sample, productive Simpson clonality was calculated by taking the square root of Simpson's diversity index across productive rearrangements. TCRdb retrieved this table from immuneACCESS and kept in-frame rearrangements only. Not all clones are present; in checked studies, unresolved V genes account for under half, and no reason is known for the remainder. V, J and clone size were drawn from that table, and D and trimming were deduced from the DNA. The sample data list about 130,000 clones, and 87% of these were observed just once. The top ten constitute less than 4.5% of the sample.

Cut back by 2 bases and 0 bases, the V and J ends lie 15 bases apart. According to the germline V gene, CDR1 reads SGHDN and CDR2 reads FVKESK. Inclusive of the bounding cysteine and phenylalanine, the CDR3 is 17 residues long. The sequence is cut down to CDR3 DNA, 51 bases in frame from base 1. On this clone itself: Its specific antigen is unknown. Base qualities are not recorded, but no much larger clone differs from it by a single base.

Study-level results and caveats: How much clinical and demographic metadata was included differed by source and by participant, and the metadata was provided uncurated.

Collaborating institutions collected whole blood in K2EDTA tubes following their own protocols. For TCRbeta analysis, collaborators shipped samples in one of three forms: frozen whole blood, isolated PBMCs, or DNA extracted from either of those sample types. The chain uses TRBV14 and TRBJ2-3; TRBD2 is a weak D gene call, 7 bases matching. Sequences were obtained from peripheral blood. The sequence derives from an older woman with acute or convalescent COVID-19. The nucleotides are TGTGCCAGCAGCCAAAATCGCGGGGGCTATAGCACAGATACGCAGTATTTT. Translated, it reads CASSQNRGGYSTDTQYF.